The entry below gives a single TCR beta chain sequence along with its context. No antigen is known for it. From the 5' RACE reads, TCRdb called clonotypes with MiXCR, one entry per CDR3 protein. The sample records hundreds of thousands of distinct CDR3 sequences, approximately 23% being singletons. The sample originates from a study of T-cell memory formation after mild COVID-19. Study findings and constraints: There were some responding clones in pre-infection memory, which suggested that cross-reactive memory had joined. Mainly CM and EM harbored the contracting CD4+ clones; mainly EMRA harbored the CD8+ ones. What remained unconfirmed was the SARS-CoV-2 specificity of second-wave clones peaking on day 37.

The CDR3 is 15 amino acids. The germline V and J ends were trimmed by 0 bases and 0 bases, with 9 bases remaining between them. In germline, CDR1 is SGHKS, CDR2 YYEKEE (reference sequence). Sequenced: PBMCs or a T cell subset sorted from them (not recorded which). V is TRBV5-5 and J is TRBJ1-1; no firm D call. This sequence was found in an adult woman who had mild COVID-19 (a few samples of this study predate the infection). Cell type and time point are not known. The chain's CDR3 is CASSLDLRLNTEAFF. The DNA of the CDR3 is TGTGCCAGCAGCTTGGATCTGCGGTTGAACACTGAAGCTTTCTTT. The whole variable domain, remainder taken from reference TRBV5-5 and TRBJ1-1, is DAGVTQSPTHLIKTRGQQVTLRCSPISGHKSVSWYQQVLGQGPQFIFQYYEKEERGRGNFPDRFSARQFPNYSSELNVNALLLGDSALYLCASSLDLRLNTEAFFGQGTRLTVV.